This entry lists 18 T cell receptor beta chains sequenced from one sample in a study of T cell responses to AZD1222 COVID-19 vaccine. The data were produced by immunoSEQ multiplex PCR, yet TCRdb's version contains in-frame clones alone and is incomplete. The sample consists of some 140,000 clones, roughly nine tenths of them appearing once. The specimen comprised peripheral blood, sampled on day 0 of AZD1222 vaccination. Receptors originate from an adult in good health.

With respect to this clone: One end of the junction does not line up with germline, which may come from a read error. The chain carries TRBV7-7 and TRBJ2-5; tentatively, D is TRBD1 or TRBD2 (5 bases each). Germline V gives CDR1 SSHAT, CDR2 FNYEAQ (reference sequence). The CDR3 spans 13 residues. CDR3 amino acids: CASSLGTWETQYF. The CDR3 region has the DNA TGTGCTAGCAGCTTAGGGACGTGGGAGACCCAGTACTTC.

The chain combines TRBV2 with TRBJ2-7, with a weak D call TRBD1 (5 bases). Trimming left V 3 bases short and J 10 bases short, with 16 bases between. Germline V gives CDR1 SNHLY, CDR2 FYNNEI. The CDR3 sequence is 13 residues long. The CDR3 region is CASSDRVLHSQYF. The CDR3 DNA is TGTGCCAGCAGTGACAGGGTTCTACACTCTCAGTACTTC.

The V call is TRBV5-5, the J call TRBJ1-1; 12 bases are a match to TRBD1. The germline V gene encodes CDR1 SGHKS and CDR2 YYEKEE (reference sequence). The CDR3 consists of 15 residues. V shed 4 bases and J 10 bases; nucleotides not matched to a gene: 11. CDR3 residues: CASSTPGTGGAGAFF. Here the CDR3 DNA reads TGTGCCAGCAGCACGCCCGGGACAGGGGGCGCAGGAGCTTTCTTT.

The CDR3 is CASSQGQRNTGELFF. In DNA, the CDR3 is TGTGCCAGCAGCCAGGGACAGAGAAACACCGGGGAGCTGTTTTTT. V is TRBV5-4 and J is TRBJ2-2; 7 bases are shared with TRBD1. Trimming at V came to 4 bases and at J to 2 bases, leaving 5 bases not matched to a gene. The CDR3 length is 15 residues. The germline gives CDR1 SGHNT, CDR2 YYREEE (reference sequence).

The chain recombines TRBV10-2 with TRBJ2-3, with 9 bases matching TRBD2. V was clipped by 7 bases and J by 4 bases; unmatched bases: 6. There are 14 residues in the CDR3. The germline gives CDR1 WSHSY, CDR2 SAAADI. The CDR3 coding sequence is TGCGCCAGCACCCCAGCGGGAGGCGCAGATACGCAGTATTTT. It specifies CASTPAGGADTQYF.

This clone came up once. The chain recombines TRBV4-3 with TRBJ2-4; a possible D gene is TRBD2 (6 bases). Germline CDR1 is LGHNA and CDR2 is YSLEER. The CDR3 has 14 amino acids. The ends were cut back, 3 bases at V and 5 bases at J, with 11 bases in the middle. CDR3 bases: TGCGCCAGCAGCCACTTGGGGGGTGAAAACATTCAGTACTTC. Translation gives CASSHLGGENIQYF.

The chain joins TRBV24-1 to TRBJ2-7; the D call may be TRBD1 or TRBD2 (5 bases each). From germline, CDR1 is KGHDR and CDR2 SFDVKD. V gave up 2 bases and J gave up 4 bases, with 14 bases separating them. This CDR3 spans 15 amino acids. CDR3 loop: CATSDSTGASYEQYF. CDR3 sequence (DNA): TGTGCCACCAGTGATTCAACCGGGGCGTCGTACGAGCAGTACTTC.

This chain joins TRBV9 and TRBJ2-1; D remains unclear. Looked up from germline, CDR1 is SGDLS and CDR2 is YYNGEE. The CDR3 has 15 amino acids. V was trimmed by 1 base and J by 1 base, leaving 9 bases between them. The CDR3 is CASSVRSASYNEQFF. The DNA of the CDR3 is TGTGCCAGCAGCGTAAGGTCAGCTTCCTACAATGAGCAGTTCTTC.

The genes are TRBV6-5 and TRBJ1-1, with TRBD1 identical over 10 bases. Germline V CDR1 and CDR2: MNHEY, SVGAGI. V shed 2 bases and J 5 bases; nucleotides not matched to a gene: 5. This CDR3 has 15 amino acids. DNA for the CDR3: TGTGCCAGCAGTTACCCGGGACAGGGGAGGACTGAAGCTTTCTTT. This sequence encodes CASSYPGQGRTEAFF.

V usage is TRBV5-1 and J usage is TRBJ2-1, with 7 bases that match TRBD2. There are 15 residues in the CDR3. Germline-derived CDR1 and CDR2 are SGHRS and YFSETQ. Trimming cost V 4 bases and J 6 bases; bases outside gene matches: 10. CDR3 in DNA: TGCGCCAGCAGCCCCGGACTAGTCCGGGGCAATGAGCAGTTCTTC. Translated, it gives CASSPGLVRGNEQFF. The complete variable domain, with remaining parts taken from reference TRBV5-1 and TRBJ2-1, reads KAGVTQTPRYLIKTRGQQVTLSCSPISGHRSVSWYQQTPGQGLQFLFEYFSETQRNKGNFPGRFSGRQFSNSRSEMNVSTLELGDSALYLCASSPGLVRGNEQFFGPGTRLTVL.

The rearrangement uses TRBV19 and TRBJ1-2, with TRBD1 matching over 7 bases. Per germline, CDR1 LNHDA and CDR2 SQIVND (reference sequence). V was clipped by 4 bases and J by 5 bases; unmatched bases: 7. The CDR3 loop spans 14 amino acids. The CDR3: CASSTLQGKYGYTF. CDR3 in DNA: TGTGCCAGTAGTACGCTACAGGGGAAGTATGGCTACACCTTC.

The rearrangement joins TRBV19 to TRBJ1-6; D is possibly TRBD1 (5 bases). Germline V gene sequence: CDR1 LNHDA, CDR2 SQIVND (reference sequence). CDR3 length: 16 amino acids. The V gene lost 5 bases and the J gene lost 10 bases, with 21 bases spanning the gap. For the CDR3, the DNA is TGTGCCAGTAGTTTGTCGCTCGGGGCTCTTGGATCACCCCTCCACTTT. Translated, it gives CASSLSLGALGSPLHF.

This chain uses TRBV10-3 with TRBJ1-2, with a tentative D call TRBD1 (5 bases). Germline CDR1 ENHRY, CDR2 SYGVKD. CDR3 length equals 11 residues. The germline V and J ends were trimmed by 0 bases and 11 bases, with 7 bases remaining between them. The CDR3 loop is CAISESWGYTF. The CDR3 DNA reads as TGTGCCATCAGTGAGTCATGGGGGTACACCTTC.

The rearrangement joins TRBV24-1 to TRBJ2-7, with 14 bases lining up with TRBD2. CDR3 length: 16 amino acids. Trimming cost V 3 bases and J 5 bases; bases outside gene matches: 5. The germline V gene has CDR1 KGHDR and CDR2 SFDVKD. The CDR3 DNA is TGTGCCACCAGTGATACTACGACTAGCGGGAGGGACGAGCAGTACTTC. This codes for CATSDTTTSGRDEQYF.

V usage is TRBV7-9 and J usage is TRBJ2-7; perhaps TRBD2 as D (6 bases). Germline V gene sequence: CDR1 SEHNR, CDR2 FQNEAQ (reference sequence). Trimming pared 2 bases from V and 4 bases from J, leaving 12 bases between. This CDR3 has 14 residues. The CDR3 protein is CASSLTREAYEQYF. For the CDR3, the DNA is TGTGCCAGCAGCTTAACGCGGGAAGCTTACGAGCAGTACTTC.

This rearrangement joins TRBV6-5 to TRBJ1-3; 7 nucleotides align to TRBD1. The germline V gene encodes CDR1 MNHEY and CDR2 SVGAGI. With V trimmed by 2 bases and J by 4 bases, 5 bases remained unmatched. The CDR3 runs 15 residues. The DNA for the CDR3 is TGTGCCAGCAGTTACCATACAGGGGCCGGAAACACCATATATTTT. Encoded protein: CASSYHTGAGNTIYF.

In the case of this clone: The junction departs from the called germline gene at one end, perhaps through a read error. The rearrangement uses TRBV12-3 or TRBV12-4 and TRBJ1-2; perhaps TRBD1 as D (5 bases). The CDR3 contains 12 residues. The CDR3, as DNA: TGTGCCAGCAGTTATACCTCGACAGCCTCCTTATTC. Amino acid sequence: CASSYTSTASLF.

This clone was counted a single time. This rearrangement joins TRBV27 to TRBJ1-2; TRBD1 aligns across 7 bases. The CDR3 is 16 residues long. CDR1 and CDR2 from the germline V gene are MNHEY and SMNVEV (reference sequence). V gave up 5 bases and J gave up 7 bases; unmatched junction bases: 16. The chain's CDR3 is CASSPSPGQPPVGYTF. The DNA of the CDR3 is TGTGCCAGCAGTCCCTCGCCGGGACAGCCACCCGTTGGCTACACCTTC.